The TCR beta chain described here comes from a study of T cell repertoires in cytomegalovirus infection. Study-wide context: Researchers turned to recently identified HLA-C-restricted CMV epitopes as well as well-studied HLA-B-restricted ones. Public TCR beta signatures indicated both CMV infection and matching HLA type.

CDR3 size: 12 residues. With 3 bases removed from V and 8 bases from J, the gap between germline ends came to 10 bases. The germline V gene encodes CDR1 SGHVS and CDR2 FQNEAQ. This clonotype has a handful of counts. Its antigen is still unknown. Each CDR3 protein gets one entry after TCRdb re-called the reads with MiXCR. The data show about 360,000 distinct CDR3 sequences, with roughly a third seen just once and 13% held by the top ten. The source material was cultured PBMCs, sampled from culture after CMV antigen stimulation. The rearrangement joins TRBV7-8 to TRBJ1-1; D is perhaps TRBD1 (5 bases). The receptor comes from a human donor in good health (CMV status not recorded). Some clones in this sample may be carry-over from other donors' samples. CDR3 coding DNA: TGTGCCAGCAGCTTTTCCGGGGCGGAAGCTTTCTTT. Residues: CASSFSGAEAFF.